This is a list of T cell receptor beta chains from one sample in a study of graft-versus-host responses after intestinal transplantation. Using immunoSEQ multiplex PCR, the repertoire was profiled, and TCRdb retains in-frame clones only, with some absent. The data contain about 100,000 clones, about 90% of them singletons. What these receptors recognize is not known. Sample: unstimulated CD4+ T cells sorted from spleen or lymph node cells, taken before transplant. These receptors were obtained from a human donor who was the organ donor for an intestinal transplant. The CDR3 runs from the conserved cysteine through the conserved F or W. Each record gives: D gene, V gene, clone size, J gene, CDR3 protein, CDR3 DNA. The D gene is left open where the match is weak. Clone sizes are given selectively: once, few, many, or a class where the clone is expanded.

d_call: TRBD1
v_call: TRBV4-1
clone_size: medium-sized
j_call: TRBJ1-2
cdr3_aa: CASSQNRDSNYGYTF
cdr3_nt: TGCGCCAGCAGCCAGAACCGGGACAGCAACTATGGCTACACCTTC

d_call: NA
v_call: TRBV6-5
clone_size: NA
j_call: TRBJ2-1
cdr3_aa: CASAYSSYNEQFF
cdr3_nt: TGTGCCAGCGCCTATAGCTCCTACAATGAGCAGTTCTTC

d_call: TRBD1
v_call: TRBV10-3
clone_size: NA
j_call: TRBJ1-5
cdr3_aa: CAISELGTGNQPQHF
cdr3_nt: TGTGCCATCAGTGAATTGGGGACAGGGAATCAGCCCCAGCATTTT

d_call: NA
v_call: TRBV2
clone_size: NA
j_call: TRBJ2-1
cdr3_aa: CASTEWGSEQFF
cdr3_nt: TGTGCCAGCACCGAGTGGGGTAGTGAGCAGTTCTTC

d_call: TRBD2
v_call: TRBV7-2
clone_size: few
j_call: TRBJ2-7
cdr3_aa: CASSKGLAGGREQYF
cdr3_nt: TGTGCCAGCAGCAAAGGACTAGCGGGGGGAAGGGAGCAGTACTTC

d_call: TRBD1
v_call: TRBV27
clone_size: NA
j_call: TRBJ1-6
cdr3_aa: CASSFYGTGEGSPLHF
cdr3_nt: TGTGCCAGCAGTTTCTACGGGACAGGGGAAGGGTCACCCCTCCACTTT

d_call: NA
v_call: TRBV2
clone_size: NA
j_call: TRBJ2-2
cdr3_aa: CASKGAANTGELFF
cdr3_nt: TGTGCCAGCAAAGGGGCTGCGAACACCGGGGAGCTGTTTTTT

d_call: NA
v_call: TRBV6-5
clone_size: NA
j_call: TRBJ1-2
cdr3_aa: CASSYAPGGYYTF
cdr3_nt: TGTGCCAGCAGTTACGCCCCCGGGGGGTACTACACCTTC

d_call: TRBD2
v_call: TRBV19
clone_size: NA
j_call: TRBJ2-1
cdr3_aa: CASSIGSGGNNEQFF
cdr3_nt: TGTGCCAGTAGTATCGGTAGCGGGGGGAACAATGAGCAGTTCTTC

d_call: NA
v_call: TRBV2
clone_size: NA
j_call: TRBJ2-2
cdr3_aa: CASMWSSTGELFF
cdr3_nt: TGTGCCTCAATGTGGAGTTCCACCGGGGAGCTGTTTTTT

d_call: NA
v_call: TRBV18
clone_size: NA
j_call: TRBJ2-2
cdr3_aa: CASSPENRANTGELFF
cdr3_nt: TGTGCCAGCTCACCAGAAAACAGGGCAAACACCGGGGAGCTGTTTTTT

d_call: NA
v_call: TRBV5-6
clone_size: NA
j_call: TRBJ2-7
cdr3_aa: CASSLGGNGGYEQYF
cdr3_nt: TGTGCCAGCAGCTTGGGTGGAAACGGGGGCTACGAGCAGTACTTC

d_call: NA
v_call: TRBV18
clone_size: NA
j_call: TRBJ1-6
cdr3_aa: CASSGQTSYNSPLHF
cdr3_nt: TGTGCCAGCTCAGGGCAGACATCCTATAATTCACCCCTCCACTTT

d_call: TRBD1
v_call: TRBV7-7
clone_size: once
j_call: TRBJ2-5
cdr3_aa: CASSPDRGQETQYF
cdr3_nt: TGTGCCAGCAGCCCAGACAGGGGGCAAGAGACCCAGTACTTC

d_call: TRBD2
v_call: TRBV9
clone_size: NA
j_call: TRBJ2-3
cdr3_aa: CASSVALTSGGRTDTQYF
cdr3_nt: TGTGCCAGCAGCGTAGCGTTGACTAGCGGGGGACGCACAGATACGCAGTATTTT

d_call: NA
v_call: TRBV2
clone_size: NA
j_call: TRBJ1-1
cdr3_aa: CASREGRGAFF
cdr3_nt: TGTGCCAGCAGAGAGGGGCGGGGAGCTTTCTTT

d_call: NA
v_call: TRBV7-8
clone_size: NA
j_call: TRBJ1-1
cdr3_aa: CASSSRVSEAFF
cdr3_nt: TGTGCCAGCAGCTCAAGGGTCTCTGAAGCTTTCTTT

d_call: TRBD1
v_call: TRBV28
clone_size: NA
j_call: TRBJ1-5
cdr3_aa: CASSLLQGSEPQHF
cdr3_nt: TGTGCCAGCAGTTTACTACAGGGGTCAGAGCCCCAGCATTTT

d_call: NA
v_call: TRBV19
clone_size: once
j_call: TRBJ2-7
cdr3_aa: CASTPGRNLNSYEQYF
cdr3_nt: TGTGCCAGTACCCCGGGTCGAAATCTAAATTCCTACGAGCAGTACTTC

d_call: TRBD1
v_call: TRBV9
clone_size: NA
j_call: TRBJ1-5
cdr3_aa: CASSVGTGDQPQHF
cdr3_nt: TGTGCCAGCAGCGTTGGGACAGGAGATCAGCCCCAGCATTTT

d_call: TRBD1
v_call: TRBV29-1
clone_size: NA
j_call: TRBJ1-3
cdr3_aa: CSVGQAGNTIYF
cdr3_nt: TGCAGCGTCGGACAGGCTGGAAACACCATATATTTT

d_call: NA
v_call: TRBV10-1
clone_size: NA
j_call: TRBJ2-7
cdr3_aa: CASSDAGSYEQYF
cdr3_nt: TGCGCCAGCAGTGACGCCGGCTCCTACGAGCAGTACTTC

d_call: TRBD1
v_call: TRBV19
clone_size: NA
j_call: TRBJ1-5
cdr3_aa: CAILTRDRAPNSNQPQHF
cdr3_nt: TGTGCAATCCTAACCCGGGACAGGGCTCCTAATAGCAATCAGCCCCAGCATTTT

d_call: NA
v_call: TRBV6-1
clone_size: NA
j_call: TRBJ2-3
cdr3_aa: CASRADFRDTQYF
cdr3_nt: TGTGCCAGCAGGGCGGATTTTAGGGATACGCAGTATTTT

d_call: TRBD1
v_call: TRBV11-2
clone_size: NA
j_call: TRBJ2-3
cdr3_aa: CASSPRTGYGADTQYF
cdr3_nt: TGTGCCAGCAGCCCCCGGACAGGGTATGGGGCAGATACGCAGTATTTT

d_call: NA
v_call: TRBV30
clone_size: NA
j_call: TRBJ2-5
cdr3_aa: CAWSAGQLQETQYF
cdr3_nt: TGTGCCTGGAGTGCAGGACAGCTCCAAGAGACCCAGTACTTC

d_call: NA
v_call: TRBV7-8
clone_size: NA
j_call: TRBJ2-3
cdr3_aa: CASSQYSGSTDTQYF
cdr3_nt: TGTGCCAGCAGCCAATACTCGGGAAGCACAGATACGCAGTATTTT

d_call: TRBD1
v_call: TRBV7-2
clone_size: NA
j_call: TRBJ2-7
cdr3_aa: CASSPGGQGLSEQYF
cdr3_nt: TGTGCCAGCAGCCCGGGCGGACAGGGTCTTTCCGAGCAGTACTTC

d_call: NA
v_call: TRBV19
clone_size: NA
j_call: TRBJ1-5
cdr3_aa: CASSKDSNQPQHF
cdr3_nt: TGTGCCAGTAGCAAGGACAGTAATCAGCCCCAGCATTTT

d_call: TRBD1
v_call: TRBV6-1
clone_size: NA
j_call: TRBJ2-1
cdr3_aa: CASSEAFLRTGINNEQFF
cdr3_nt: TGTGCCAGCAGTGAAGCCTTCTTAAGGACAGGGATAAACAATGAGCAGTTCTTC

d_call: TRBD1
v_call: TRBV23-1
clone_size: NA
j_call: TRBJ2-6
cdr3_aa: CASSQSGQGACGANVLTF
cdr3_nt: TGCGCCAGCAGTCAATCAGGGCAGGGGGCTTGTGGGGCCAACGTCCTGACTTTC

d_call: TRBD1
v_call: TRBV13
clone_size: NA
j_call: TRBJ2-1
cdr3_aa: CASSSLGQGARNEQFF
cdr3_nt: TGTGCCAGCAGCTCTCTCGGACAGGGGGCAAGGAATGAGCAGTTCTTC

d_call: NA
v_call: TRBV7-9
clone_size: few
j_call: TRBJ1-2
cdr3_aa: CASSLVLGTSYGYTF
cdr3_nt: TGTGCCAGCAGCTTAGTTCTCGGTACGTCCTATGGCTACACCTTC

d_call: NA
v_call: TRBV6-1
clone_size: NA
j_call: TRBJ1-1
cdr3_aa: CASSEQAAAQAFF
cdr3_nt: TGTGCCAGCAGTGAACAGGCAGCAGCTCAGGCTTTCTTT

d_call: NA
v_call: TRBV19
clone_size: NA
j_call: TRBJ1-6
cdr3_aa: CASSMGRSYNSPLHF
cdr3_nt: TGTGCCAGTAGTATGGGGAGGTCCTATAATTCACCCCTCCACTTT

d_call: NA
v_call: TRBV4-1
clone_size: NA
j_call: TRBJ1-5
cdr3_aa: CASSQIGPDQPQHF
cdr3_nt: TGCGCCAGCAGCCAAATCGGTCCGGACCAGCCCCAGCATTTT

d_call: NA
v_call: TRBV28
clone_size: NA
j_call: TRBJ2-3
cdr3_aa: CASSLLGGGTDTQYF
cdr3_nt: TGTGCCAGCAGTTTATTGGGAGGGGGGACAGATACGCAGTATTTT

d_call: NA
v_call: TRBV10-3
clone_size: NA
j_call: TRBJ1-2
cdr3_aa: CAISESMGAFGYTF
cdr3_nt: TGTGCCATCAGTGAGTCGATGGGGGCATTTGGCTACACCTTC

d_call: NA
v_call: TRBV28
clone_size: NA
j_call: TRBJ1-2
cdr3_aa: CASSLGGLWYYGYTF
cdr3_nt: TGTGCCAGCAGTTTAGGAGGGTTGTGGTACTATGGCTACACCTTC

d_call: NA
v_call: TRBV4-2
clone_size: NA
j_call: TRBJ1-4
cdr3_aa: CASSREVRTVNEKLFF
cdr3_nt: TGTGCCAGCAGCCGCGAAGTGAGGACAGTTAATGAAAAACTGTTTTTT

d_call: NA
v_call: TRBV2
clone_size: NA
j_call: TRBJ2-3
cdr3_aa: CASSEGQRYSTDTQYF
cdr3_nt: TGTGCCAGCAGTGAAGGTCAGAGGTATAGCACAGATACGCAGTATTTT